The 6 T cell receptor beta chains listed next were all sequenced from one sample in a study of T cell responses to AZD1222 COVID-19 vaccine. The repertoire was sequenced with immunoSEQ multiplex PCR; TCRdb's copy has only in-frame clones and lacks some. Of about 150,000 clones listed, more than 85% were seen once; the top ten hold approximately 4.7%. The material sequenced was peripheral blood, taken on day 0 of AZD1222 vaccination. The receptor set was obtained from an adult in good health.

V gene TRBV24-1 combines with J gene TRBJ1-2; D is unclear. V lost 4 bases and J lost 8, with 10 bases in between. The CDR3 totals 12 residues. Germline CDR1 is KGHDR and CDR2 is SFDVKD. The CDR3 DNA is TGTGCCACCAGTGACCCACCCTGGGGCTACACCTTC. Amino acid sequence: CATSDPPWGYTF.

This sequence joins TRBV2 and TRBJ2-1; unclear D gene. Germline V gene data show CDR1 as SNHLY and CDR2 as FYNNEI. With 2 bases removed from V and 0 bases from J, the gap between germline ends came to 11 bases. The CDR3 is made up of 16 amino acids. The CDR3, as DNA: TGTGCCAGCAGTGAACTGAGGCCTAGCTCCTACAATGAGCAGTTCTTC. It translates to CASSELRPSSYNEQFF.

The chain employs TRBV6-5 and TRBJ2-7; either TRBD1 or TRBD2 may fit D (5 bases each). Trimming took 3 bases from V and 7 from J, leaving 22 bases between them. The germline gives CDR1 MNHEY, CDR2 SVGAGI. The CDR3 contains 16 residues. DNA of the CDR3: TGTGCCAGCAGTTATACAGCCCGGGGACCTCCTGGAGAGCAGTACTTC. Protein product: CASSYTARGPPGEQYF.

Here the CDR3 DNA reads TGTGCCAGCACCTCGAGCTCTGGAAACACCATATATTTT. Translation: CASTSSSGNTIYF. The rearrangement links TRBV2 to TRBJ1-3; D unresolved. Trimming stripped 7 bases from V and 0 bases from J, with 7 bases between. The germline gives CDR1 SNHLY, CDR2 FYNNEI. This CDR3 is built from 13 residues.

The rearrangement uses TRBV28 and TRBJ2-1, with TRBD1 matching 7 bases. The CDR3 spans 17 residues. Trimming at V came to 2 bases and at J to 8 bases, leaving 15 bases not matched to a gene. Germline assignment: CDR1 MDHEN and CDR2 SYDVKM. This CDR3 is CASSLTETGISLDEQFF. CDR3 sequence (DNA): TGTGCCAGCAGTTTAACCGAGACAGGGATTTCGTTGGATGAGCAGTTCTTC.

In DNA form, the CDR3 reads TGTGCCAGCAGCTTCAAAGCGGGAGGGCCAGGTAATGAGCAGTTCTTC. Its protein is CASSFKAGGPGNEQFF. This rearrangement joins TRBV7-6 to TRBJ2-1; 10 positions match TRBD2. The length of the CDR3 is 16 residues. Germline V gene data show CDR1 as SGHVS and CDR2 as FNYEAQ. Germline trimming cut 3 bases from V and 7 bases from J; bases unmatched to any gene: 9.